This T cell receptor beta chain was recovered during a study of identical twins. The study, taken as a whole, reports: Surplus twin overlap in beta out-of-frame sequences was less pronounced. It was out-of-frame TCR alpha sharing in monozygotic twins that models underestimated. Twins shared out-of-frame alpha sequences with excess low generation probability.

This CDR3 has 16 residues. Germline CDR1 is LGHNA and CDR2 is YNFKEQ. The V end was cut by 4 bases, the J end by 4 bases, with 18 bases between. Points on this clonotype: Its antigen is not identified.

After template switching added a universal primer site, the resulting cDNA carried unique molecular identifiers. TCRdb re-called the 5' RACE reads through MiXCR, storing one row per CDR3 protein. The repertoire holds about 220,000 distinct CDR3 sequences, roughly 10% seen once, with about 5.2% in the top ten. The material sequenced was memory (CD45RO+) T cells sorted from blood. The TCR sequence derives from a woman between 18 and 30 years old in good health. V is TRBV4-2 and J is TRBJ2-3; D is uncertain. The CDR3 protein is CASSPRVVWVADTQYF. Here the CDR3 DNA reads TGTGCCAGCAGCCCCCGGGTAGTCTGGGTGGCAGATACGCAGTATTTT.